Shown below are 23 T cell receptor beta chains from a single sample sequenced in a study of patients and donors after allogeneic stem cell transplantation. MiXCR, run by TCRdb on the RT-PCR reads, gives a single entry per CDR3 protein. Seen here are 95,000 to 120,000 distinct CDR3 sequences, around 36% observed once, and the top ten hold more than 25%. Sequencing was carried out using blood, either unsorted or a sorted T cell fraction (not recorded which). These receptor sequences come from a human donor who was either an allogeneic HSCT recipient or a stem cell or donor lymphocyte infusion donor (not recorded which). It is not recorded whose cells these are; they may come from a transplant donor.

This clonotype appeared a few times. The rearrangement uses TRBV12-3 or TRBV12-4 and TRBJ2-1; possible D gene TRBD1, 6 bases. The V and J ends lost 5 bases and 2 bases respectively, with 13 bases between them. CDR3 length: 15 amino acids. The CDR3, as DNA: TGTGCCAGCAGTCTTAGACAGGCCGCCTACAATGAGCAGTTCTTC. Protein product: CASSLRQAAYNEQFF.

The chain couples TRBV3-1 to TRBJ2-1; the D gene could be TRBD1 or TRBD2 (6 bases each). Trimming took 4 bases from V and 7 from J, leaving 11 bases between them. CDR3 length: 13 residues. The germline CDR1 and CDR2 sequences are LGHDT and YNNKEL (reference sequence). In nucleotides, the CDR3 is TGTGCCAGCAGCCTTACAGGGAGGAATGAGCAGTTCTTC. Its protein product is CASSLTGRNEQFF.

This clonotype was observed a handful of times. V usage is TRBV27 and J usage is TRBJ1-5; the D gene is possibly TRBD1 (6 bases). Germline-derived CDR1 and CDR2 are MNHEY and SMNVEV (reference sequence). The V and J ends lost 2 bases and 5 bases respectively, with 13 bases between them. The CDR3 runs 15 residues. CDR3 residues: CASSLGQGFDQPQHF. DNA for the CDR3: TGTGCCAGCAGTTTAGGTCAGGGGTTCGATCAGCCCCAGCATTTT.

V is TRBV6-5 and J is TRBJ1-3; 8 positions match TRBD1. This CDR3 contains 13 residues. Per the germline V gene, CDR1 is MNHEY and CDR2 is SVGAGI. V lost 10 bases and J lost 1; bases outside the gene matches: 3. CDR3 sequence reads: CATRGQSGNTIYF. Written as DNA, the CDR3 is TGTGCCACCAGGGGGCAGTCTGGAAACACCATATATTTT.

This chain uses TRBV7-2 with TRBJ1-2; D gene uncertain. CDR1 is SGHTA and CDR2 is FQGNSA in the germline V gene. V was pared by 1 base and J by 0 bases, with 18 bases between. The CDR3 covers 18 residues. Here the CDR3 reads CASSLGGKKGSSNYGYTF. For the CDR3, the DNA is TGTGCCAGCAGCTTAGGCGGGAAAAAAGGGAGCTCTAACTATGGCTACACCTTC.

This sequence joins TRBV20-1 and TRBJ2-1; a possible D gene is TRBD2 (6 bases). From germline, CDR1 is DFQATT and CDR2 SNEGSKA (reference sequence). The CDR3 runs 15 residues. V lost 3 bases and J lost 1, with 13 bases in between. CDR3 region: CSARPTSRSYNEQFF. CDR3 coding DNA: TGCAGTGCTAGGCCGACTAGTCGGTCCTACAATGAGCAGTTCTTC.

This clonotype appeared a few times. The gene calls are TRBV20-1 and TRBJ2-7; D is uncertain. Trimming cost V 3 bases and J 3 bases, with 6 bases left between them. Germline CDR1 and CDR2: DFQATT and SNEGSKA (reference sequence). This CDR3 has 11 amino acids. In DNA form, the CDR3 reads TGCAGTGCTAGTACGGACTACGAGCAGTACTTC. It encodes CSASTDYEQYF.

The V and J genes are TRBV9 and TRBJ2-1; D tentatively reads TRBD1 or TRBD2 (5 bases each). In germline, CDR1 is SGDLS, CDR2 YYNGEE. The CDR3 covers 15 residues. Trimming left V 1 base short and J 4 bases short, with 12 bases between. The CDR3 protein is CASSVWWDQYNEQFF. CDR3 DNA sequence: TGTGCCAGCAGCGTATGGTGGGACCAGTACAATGAGCAGTTCTTC.

This clonotype was picked up many times. The chain is built from TRBV12-3 or TRBV12-4 and TRBJ1-2, with TRBD1 identical over 7 bases. The CDR3 has 13 amino acids. Trimming removed 5 bases from V and 5 bases from J; junction bases left unmatched: 5. The CDR3 loop is CASSPGQTYGYTF. Here the CDR3 DNA reads TGTGCCAGCAGTCCGGGACAGACGTATGGCTACACCTTC.

This rearrangement joins TRBV5-1 to TRBJ1-1; TRBD1 aligns across 9 bases. After removal of 4 bases from V and 3 bases from J, the junction contained 7 bases not matched to a gene. Germline-derived CDR1 and CDR2 are SGHRS and YFSETQ. This CDR3 region has 15 residues. In nucleotides, the CDR3 is TGCGCCAGCAGCAGGACAGGGGCTGGGGACACTGAAGCTTTCTTT. Its protein is CASSRTGAGDTEAFF.

The chain couples TRBV20-1 to TRBJ1-2; TRBD1 aligns across 8 bases. The V gene's germline CDR1 is DFQATT and CDR2 SNEGSKA (reference sequence). The CDR3 has 16 amino acids. J gave up 6 bases and V 0 bases, and 12 bases lay outside the gene matches. In nucleotides, the CDR3 is TGCAGTGCTAGAGATCCCCCCAGGGGGCCAGGCAATGGCTACACCTTC. Translating gives CSARDPPRGPGNGYTF.

This clonotype was seen just once. The V call is TRBV28, the J call TRBJ2-5, with D possibly being TRBD1 (6 bases). V lost 5 bases and J lost 8, with 21 bases in between. The CDR3 covers 15 residues. The germline V gene encodes CDR1 MDHEN and CDR2 SYDVKM. The CDR3 here is CASSPRSGVRGTQYF. CDR3 bases: TGTGCCAGCAGTCCCCGATCAGGGGTAAGGGGCACCCAGTACTTC.

This chain links TRBV5-1 with TRBJ2-7; the D is unclear. Trimming removed 0 bases at V and 3 bases at J, with 7 bases between. The CDR3 is made up of 13 amino acids. Germline CDR1 reads SGHRS; CDR2 reads YFSETQ. CDR3 residues: CASSLENVYEQYF. CDR3 DNA sequence: TGCGCCAGCAGCTTGGAGAACGTCTACGAGCAGTACTTC.

The V gene is TRBV20-1, the J gene TRBJ2-7; TRBD2 aligns across 7 bases. The J segment lost 2 bases and the V segment lost 1 base, leaving 5 bases of the junction unmatched. This CDR3 region has 14 residues. Germline lookup yields CDR1 DFQATT and CDR2 SNEGSKA (reference sequence). The CDR3 loop is CSARVASGTYEQYF. CDR3 DNA: TGCAGTGCTAGAGTGGCTAGCGGTACCTACGAGCAGTACTTC.

The chain links TRBV6-5 to TRBJ2-2; 10 bases fit TRBD2. Germline-derived CDR1 and CDR2 are MNHEY and SVGAGI. Trimming at V came to 5 bases and at J to 6 bases, leaving 9 bases not matched to a gene. The CDR3 has 16 residues. Here the CDR3 DNA reads TGTGCCAGCAGTGCCCGGACTAGCGGTTGGGCCGGGGAGCTGTTTTTT. Amino acids: CASSARTSGWAGELFF.

This clonotype was recorded a few times. The CDR3 region is CASSARGDIGNEKLFF. CDR3 nucleotides: TGTGCCAGCAGCGCCCGAGGAGATATTGGAAATGAAAAACTGTTTTTT. The chain joins TRBV5-5 to TRBJ1-4; D is uncertain. The ends were cut back, 4 bases at V and 5 bases at J, with 18 bases in the middle. This CDR3 contains 16 residues. Germline V lookup: CDR1 SGHKS, CDR2 YYEKEE (reference sequence).

There are a few counts of this clonotype. V gene TRBV5-1 combines with J gene TRBJ1-6; D is uncertain. The CDR3 length is 13 residues. V was clipped by 5 bases and J by 5 bases, with 8 bases between them. CDR1 is SGHRS and CDR2 is YFSETQ in the germline V gene. The CDR3 DNA reads as TGCGCCAGCAGTTCCACAGATAATTCACCCCTCCACTTT. This gives the protein CASSSTDNSPLHF.

V and J are TRBV13 and TRBJ1-2, with 7 bases matching TRBD1. The germline V gene has CDR1 PRHDT and CDR2 FYEKMQ (reference sequence). The CDR3 runs to 14 residues. J gave up 4 bases and V 5 bases, and 7 bases lay outside the gene matches. CDR3 coding DNA: TGTGCCAGCAGCGGGGACAGCCTTACCTATGGCTACACCTTC. The encoded protein is CASSGDSLTYGYTF.

J is TRBJ1-4 and V is TRBV20-1, with 9 bases identical to TRBD1. Germline lookup yields CDR1 DFQATT and CDR2 SNEGSKA (reference sequence). V trimming: 6 bases; J trimming: 7 bases; junction bases outside the gene matches: 6. The CDR3 has 13 residues. The CDR3 region has the DNA TGCAGTGCGGGAGGACAGGGGCTTGAAAAACTGTTTTTT. Residues: CSAGGQGLEKLFF.

The CDR3 loop is CASSLAPLAGPYGYTF. CDR3 sequence (DNA): TGTGCCAGCAGTTTAGCCCCACTGGCAGGGCCCTATGGCTACACCTTC. The chain is built from TRBV27 and TRBJ1-2; possibly TRBD1 for D (5 bases). The CDR3 loop spans 16 amino acids. V lost 2 bases and J lost 4, with 17 bases in between. Germline V gene sequence: CDR1 MNHEY, CDR2 SMNVEV (reference sequence).

This clonotype appeared a few times. The chain recombines TRBV11-2 with TRBJ1-1; D is ambiguous. CDR1 is SGHAT and CDR2 is FQNNGV in the germline V gene. V lost 4 bases to trimming and J lost 0 bases, with 12 bases between them. This CDR3 spans 15 amino acids. As DNA, the CDR3 is TGTGCCAGCAGCTACCCCAAGGCCCTGAACACTGAAGCTTTCTTT. This encodes CASSYPKALNTEAFF.

This clonotype was seen repeatedly, ten times or more. This CDR3 reads CASSFIGPLYGYTF. The CDR3, as DNA: TGTGCCAGCAGCTTTATTGGACCCCTCTATGGCTACACCTTC. The V and J genes are TRBV7-9 and TRBJ1-2; unclear D gene. Trimming cost V 3 bases and J 4 bases, with 12 bases left between them. The germline CDR1 and CDR2 sequences are SEHNR and FQNEAQ (reference sequence). This CDR3 is built from 14 residues.

There are a few counts of this clonotype. The chain is built from TRBV12-3 or TRBV12-4 and TRBJ1-1, with no clear D. V was cut by 6 bases and J by 0 bases, with 8 bases left in between. This CDR3 has 13 residues. CDR3 coding DNA: TGTGCCAGCAGAAAAACAGTGAACACTGAAGCTTTCTTT. The encoded protein is CASRKTVNTEAFF.